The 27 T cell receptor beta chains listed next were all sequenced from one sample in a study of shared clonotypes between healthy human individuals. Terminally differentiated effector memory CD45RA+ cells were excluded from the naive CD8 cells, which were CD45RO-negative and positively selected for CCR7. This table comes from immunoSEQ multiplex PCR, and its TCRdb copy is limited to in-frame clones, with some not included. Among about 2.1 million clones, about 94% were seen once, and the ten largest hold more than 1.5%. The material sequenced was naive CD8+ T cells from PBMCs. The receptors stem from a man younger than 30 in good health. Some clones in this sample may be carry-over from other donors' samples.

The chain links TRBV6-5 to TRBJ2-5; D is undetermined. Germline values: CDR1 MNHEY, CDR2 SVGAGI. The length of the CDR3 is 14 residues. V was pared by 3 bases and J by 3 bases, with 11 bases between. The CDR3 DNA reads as TGTGCCAGCAGTTATGAAGGCTCGGAAGAGACCCAGTACTTC. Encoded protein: CASSYEGSEETQYF.

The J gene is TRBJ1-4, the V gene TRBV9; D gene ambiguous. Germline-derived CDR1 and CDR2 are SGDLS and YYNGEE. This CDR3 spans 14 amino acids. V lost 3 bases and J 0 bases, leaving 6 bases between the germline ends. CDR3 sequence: CASSGGTTNEKLFF. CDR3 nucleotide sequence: TGTGCCAGCAGCGGAGGAACAACTAATGAAAAACTGTTTTTT. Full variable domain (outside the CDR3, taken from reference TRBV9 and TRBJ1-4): DSGVTQTPKHLITATGQRVTLRCSPRSGDLSVYWYQQSLDQGLQFLIQYYNGEERAKGNILERFSAQQFPDLHSELNLSSLELGDSALYFCASSGGTTNEKLFFGSGTQLSVL.

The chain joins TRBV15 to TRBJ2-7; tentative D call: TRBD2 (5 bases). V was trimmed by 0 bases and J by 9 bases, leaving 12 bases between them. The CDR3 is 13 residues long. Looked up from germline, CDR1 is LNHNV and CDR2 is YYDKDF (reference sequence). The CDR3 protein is CATSRDRAEGQYF. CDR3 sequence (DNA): TGTGCCACCAGCAGAGATCGAGCGGAAGGGCAGTACTTC. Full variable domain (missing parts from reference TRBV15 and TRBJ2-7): DAMVIQNPRYQVTQFGKPVTLSCSQTLNHNVMYWYQQKSSQAPKLLFHYYDKDFNNEADTPDNFQSRRPNTSFCFLDIRSPGLGDTAMYLCATSRDRAEGQYFGPGTRLTVT.

CDR3 coding DNA: TGTGCCAGCAGCTTAGGGGGTAGCGGCCCGTACGAGCAGTACTTC. Translated: CASSLGGSGPYEQYF. The rearrangement links TRBV7-6 to TRBJ2-7; D perhaps matches TRBD2 (6 bases). The ends were cut back, 1 base at V and 4 bases at J, with 14 bases in the middle. Germline CDR1 reads SGHVS; CDR2 reads FNYEAQ. This CDR3 contains 15 residues.

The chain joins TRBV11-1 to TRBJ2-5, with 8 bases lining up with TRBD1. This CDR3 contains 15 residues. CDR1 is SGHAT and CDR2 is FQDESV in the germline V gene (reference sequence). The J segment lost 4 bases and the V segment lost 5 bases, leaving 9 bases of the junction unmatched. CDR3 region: CASSGDRSLPETQYF. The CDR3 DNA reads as TGTGCCAGCAGCGGGGACAGGTCCCTTCCAGAGACCCAGTACTTC.

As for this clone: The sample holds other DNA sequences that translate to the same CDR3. CDR3 protein: CASSGGSTNEKLFF. The CDR3 nucleotides read TGTGCCTCCAGCGGGGGATCAACTAATGAAAAACTGTTTTTT. The chain combines TRBV9 with TRBJ1-4, with a weak D call TRBD1 (5 bases). V lost 10 bases, J lost 0 bases, and 13 bases lay in between. CDR3 length: 14 amino acids. Germline V gene lookup returns CDR1 SGDLS and CDR2 YYNGEE.

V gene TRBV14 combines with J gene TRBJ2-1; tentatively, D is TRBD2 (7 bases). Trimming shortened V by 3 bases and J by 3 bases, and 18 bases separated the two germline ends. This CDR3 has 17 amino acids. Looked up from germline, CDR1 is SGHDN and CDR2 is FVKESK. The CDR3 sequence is CASSQGGRAGLYNEQFF. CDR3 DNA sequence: TGTGCCAGCAGCCAGGGGGGGCGGGCTGGTCTCTACAATGAGCAGTTCTTC.

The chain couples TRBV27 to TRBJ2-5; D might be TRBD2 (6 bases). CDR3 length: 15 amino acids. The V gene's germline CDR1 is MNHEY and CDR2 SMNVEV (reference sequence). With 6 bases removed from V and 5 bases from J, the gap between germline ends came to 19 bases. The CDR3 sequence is CASSPTVREAETQYF. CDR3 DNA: TGTGCCAGCAGCCCTACCGTCAGGGAGGCGGAGACCCAGTACTTC.

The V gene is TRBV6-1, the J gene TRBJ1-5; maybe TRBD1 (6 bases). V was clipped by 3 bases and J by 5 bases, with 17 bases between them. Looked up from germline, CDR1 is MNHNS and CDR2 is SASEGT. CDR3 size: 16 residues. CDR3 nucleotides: TGTGCCAGCAGTGATAGGATCGGCAGGGGAGATCAGCCCCAGCATTTT. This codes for CASSDRIGRGDQPQHF.

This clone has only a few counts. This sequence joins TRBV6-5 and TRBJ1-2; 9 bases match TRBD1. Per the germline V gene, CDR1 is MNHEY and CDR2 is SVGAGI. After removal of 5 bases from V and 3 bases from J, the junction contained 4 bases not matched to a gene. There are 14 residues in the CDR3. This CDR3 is CASSPWTGDYGYTF. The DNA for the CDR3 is TGTGCCAGCAGTCCCTGGACAGGGGACTATGGCTACACCTTC.

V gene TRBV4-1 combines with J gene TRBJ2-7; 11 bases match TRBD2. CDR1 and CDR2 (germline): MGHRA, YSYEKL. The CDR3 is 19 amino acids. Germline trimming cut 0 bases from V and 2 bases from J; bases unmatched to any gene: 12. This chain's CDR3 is CASSQEHGPSGRFAYEQYF. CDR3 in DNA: TGCGCCAGCAGCCAAGAGCATGGACCTAGCGGGAGGTTTGCCTACGAGCAGTACTTC.

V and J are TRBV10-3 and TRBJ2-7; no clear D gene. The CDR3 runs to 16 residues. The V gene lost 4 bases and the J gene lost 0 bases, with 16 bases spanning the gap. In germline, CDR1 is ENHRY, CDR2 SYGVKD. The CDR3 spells CAISGAVTPVSYEQYF. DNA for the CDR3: TGTGCCATCAGTGGGGCGGTTACCCCCGTCTCCTACGAGCAGTACTTC.

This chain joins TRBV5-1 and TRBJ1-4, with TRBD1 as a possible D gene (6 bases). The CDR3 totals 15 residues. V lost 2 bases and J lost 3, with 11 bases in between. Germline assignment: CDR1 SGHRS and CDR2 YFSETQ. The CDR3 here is CASSFAGAPNEKLFF. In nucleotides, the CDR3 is TGCGCCAGCAGCTTTGCAGGGGCCCCTAATGAAAAACTGTTTTTT.

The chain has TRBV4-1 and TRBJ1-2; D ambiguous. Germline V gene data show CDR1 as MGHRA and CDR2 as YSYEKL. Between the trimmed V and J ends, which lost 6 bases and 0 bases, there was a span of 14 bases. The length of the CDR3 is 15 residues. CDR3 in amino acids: CASSQDGVSNYGYTF. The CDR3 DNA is TGCGCCAGCAGTCAGGACGGGGTTTCTAACTATGGCTACACCTTC.

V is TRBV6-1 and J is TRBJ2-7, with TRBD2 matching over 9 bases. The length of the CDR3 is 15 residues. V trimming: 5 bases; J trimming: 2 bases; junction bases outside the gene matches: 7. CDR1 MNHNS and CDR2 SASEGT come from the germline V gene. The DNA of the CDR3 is TGTGCCAGCAGTAAACCGGGACTAGCTCCCTACGAGCAGTACTTC. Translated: CASSKPGLAPYEQYF.

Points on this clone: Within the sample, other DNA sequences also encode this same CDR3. The CDR3, as DNA: TGTGCCACCCGGGACAGGGGAACAGATACGCAGTATTTT. It yields the protein CATRDRGTDTQYF. This chain connects TRBV27 to TRBJ2-3, with 10 bases fitting TRBD1. The CDR3 runs to 13 residues. The germline V gene encodes CDR1 MNHEY and CDR2 SMNVEV (reference sequence). The V and J ends lost 10 bases and 3 bases, in that order; junction bases with no gene match: 4.

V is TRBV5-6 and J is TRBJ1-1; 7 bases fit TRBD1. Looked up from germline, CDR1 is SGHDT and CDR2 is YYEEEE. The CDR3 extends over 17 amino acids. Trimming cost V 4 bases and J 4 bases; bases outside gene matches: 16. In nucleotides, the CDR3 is TGTGCCAGCAGCGGAACAGGGGACGCCCGGGGAAGCACTGAAGCTTTCTTT. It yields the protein CASSGTGDARGSTEAFF.

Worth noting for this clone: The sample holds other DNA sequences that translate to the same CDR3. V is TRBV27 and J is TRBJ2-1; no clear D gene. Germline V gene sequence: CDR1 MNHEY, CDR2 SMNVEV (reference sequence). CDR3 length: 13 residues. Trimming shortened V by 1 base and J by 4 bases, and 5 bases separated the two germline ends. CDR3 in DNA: TGTGCCAGCAGTTTATTGGGGTACAATGAGCAGTTCTTC. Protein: CASSLLGYNEQFF.

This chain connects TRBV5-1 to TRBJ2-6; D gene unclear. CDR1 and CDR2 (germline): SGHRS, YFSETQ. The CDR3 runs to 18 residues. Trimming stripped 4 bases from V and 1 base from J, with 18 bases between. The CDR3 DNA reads TGCGCCAGCAGCCAGGACCCCCTGTTGGTGTCTGGGGCCAACGTCCTGACTTTC. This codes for CASSQDPLLVSGANVLTF.

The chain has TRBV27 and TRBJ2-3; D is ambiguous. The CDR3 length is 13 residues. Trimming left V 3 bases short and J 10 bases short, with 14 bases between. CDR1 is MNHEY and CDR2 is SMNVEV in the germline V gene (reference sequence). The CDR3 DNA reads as TGTGCCAGCAGTTTGGGTACAAGTTATCCGCAGTATTTT. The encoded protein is CASSLGTSYPQYF.

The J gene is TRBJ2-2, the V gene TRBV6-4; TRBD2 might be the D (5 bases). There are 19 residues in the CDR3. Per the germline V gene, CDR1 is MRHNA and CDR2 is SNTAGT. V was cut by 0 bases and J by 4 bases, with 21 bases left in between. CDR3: CASSDSPSPVWLGTGELFF. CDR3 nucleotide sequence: TGTGCCAGCAGTGACTCGCCTAGCCCTGTTTGGCTTGGCACCGGGGAGCTGTTTTTT.

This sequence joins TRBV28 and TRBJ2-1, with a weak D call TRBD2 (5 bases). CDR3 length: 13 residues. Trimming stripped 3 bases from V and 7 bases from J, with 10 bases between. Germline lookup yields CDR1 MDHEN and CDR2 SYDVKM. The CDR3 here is CASSFASSNEQFF. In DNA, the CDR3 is TGTGCCAGCAGTTTTGCTAGCTCAAATGAGCAGTTCTTC.

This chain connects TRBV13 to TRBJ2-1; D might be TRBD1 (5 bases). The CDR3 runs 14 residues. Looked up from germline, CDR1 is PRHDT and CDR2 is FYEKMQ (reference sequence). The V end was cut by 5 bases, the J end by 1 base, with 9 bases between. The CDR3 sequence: CASSPTASYNEQFF. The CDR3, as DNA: TGTGCCAGCAGCCCGACAGCGTCCTACAATGAGCAGTTCTTC. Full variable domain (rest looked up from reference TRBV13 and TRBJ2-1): AAGVIQSPRHLIKEKRETATLKCYPIPRHDTVYWYQQGPGQDPQFLISFYEKMQSDKGSIPDRFSAQQFSDYHSELNMSSLELGDSALYFCASSPTASYNEQFFGPGTRLTVL.

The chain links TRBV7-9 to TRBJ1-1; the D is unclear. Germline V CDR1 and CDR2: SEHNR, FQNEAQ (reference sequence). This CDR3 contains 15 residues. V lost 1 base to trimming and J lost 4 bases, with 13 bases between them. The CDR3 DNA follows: TGTGCCAGCAGCTTAGGTGTGACACGGGGCACTGAAGCTTTCTTT. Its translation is CASSLGVTRGTEAFF.

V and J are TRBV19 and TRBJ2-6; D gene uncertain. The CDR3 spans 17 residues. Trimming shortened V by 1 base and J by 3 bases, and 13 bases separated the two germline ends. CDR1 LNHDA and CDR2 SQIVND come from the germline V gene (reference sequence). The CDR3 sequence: CASSIVGIRGGANVLTF. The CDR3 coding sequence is TGTGCCAGTAGTATAGTGGGCATCCGAGGTGGGGCCAACGTCCTGACTTTC.

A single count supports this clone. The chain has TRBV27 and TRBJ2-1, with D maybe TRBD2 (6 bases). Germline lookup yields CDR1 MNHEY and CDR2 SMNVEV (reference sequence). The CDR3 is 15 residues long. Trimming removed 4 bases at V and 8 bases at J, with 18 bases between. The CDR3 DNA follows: TGTGCCAGCAGTTCCCGGGACTCGGGATGGGATGAGCAGTTCTTC. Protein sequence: CASSSRDSGWDEQFF.

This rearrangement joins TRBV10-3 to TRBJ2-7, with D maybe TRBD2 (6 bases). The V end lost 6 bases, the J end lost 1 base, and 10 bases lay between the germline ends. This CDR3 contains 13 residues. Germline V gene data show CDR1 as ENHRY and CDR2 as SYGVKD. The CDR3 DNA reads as TGTGCCATCAGACTAGCTAGTTCCTACGAGCAGTACTTC. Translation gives CAIRLASSYEQYF.